The 17 T cell receptor beta chains presented below share a single source sample, sequenced in a study of blood T cells in healthy people across ages. Next came a second PCR, run for roughly 6 to 11 cycles, which used a sample-barcoded 5' primer along with a J-beta primer mix. MiXCR, applied by TCRdb to the 5' RACE reads, yields one record per CDR3 protein. This table holds 600,000 to 800,000 distinct CDR3 sequences, under 25% found once. What was sequenced was blood. These TCRs come from a man in his sixties or seventies in good health.

This clonotype was detected once. CDR3 sequence reads: CASSNRELTEAFF. CDR3 sequence (DNA): TGTGCCAGCAGTAACAGGGAGCTGACTGAAGCTTTCTTT. The chain carries TRBV6-1 and TRBJ1-1; a weak D match, TRBD1 (6 bases). V lost 5 bases and J 5 bases, leaving 12 bases between the germline ends. The CDR3 contains 13 residues. The germline CDR1 and CDR2 sequences are MNHNS and SASEGT.

The J gene is TRBJ2-2, the V gene TRBV5-5; D gene ambiguous. CDR3 length: 11 residues. V was pared by 4 bases and J by 11 bases, with 9 bases between. The germline V gene has CDR1 SGHKS and CDR2 YYEKEE (reference sequence). The CDR3 bases are TGTGCCAGCAGCAGGGTTAATGAGCTGTTTTTT. This encodes CASSRVNELFF.

This clonotype was seen a few times. The J gene is TRBJ1-1, the V gene TRBV28; the D gene is possibly TRBD1 (5 bases). The V end lost 7 bases, the J end lost 2 bases, and 14 bases lay between the germline ends. The CDR3 totals 14 residues. Germline V gene data show CDR1 as MDHEN and CDR2 as SYDVKM. The CDR3 region is CASTKGLSNTEAFF. In DNA, the CDR3 is TGTGCCAGCACTAAGGGACTTTCTAACACTGAAGCTTTCTTT.

This clonotype was counted a few times. The V call is TRBV5-4, the J call TRBJ1-1; tentatively, D is TRBD1 (5 bases). The CDR3 totals 12 residues. V lost 0 bases and J lost 5, with 5 bases in between. The germline V gene has CDR1 SGHNT and CDR2 YYREEE (reference sequence). CDR3 in DNA: TGTGCCAGCAGCTTGGACAGGACTGAAGCTTTCTTT. Translated: CASSLDRTEAFF.

This chain joins TRBV2 and TRBJ2-7; no clear D gene. Germline CDR1 SNHLY, CDR2 FYNNEI. Trimming left V 8 bases short and J 5 bases short, with 16 bases between. The CDR3 loop spans 13 amino acids. CDR3: CASGLGIPDEQYF. Written as DNA, the CDR3 is TGTGCCAGCGGCCTCGGTATTCCCGACGAGCAGTACTTC. Based on the CDR3 plus reference TRBV2 and TRBJ2-7, the full variable domain is EPEVTQTPSHQVTQMGQEVILRCVPISNHLYFYWYRQILGQKVEFLVSFYNNEISEKSEIFDDQFSVERPDGSNFTLKIRSTKLEDSAMYFCASGLGIPDEQYFGPGTRLTVT.

This clonotype was observed once. The CDR3 protein is CATSDPTGVQETQYF. The CDR3 DNA sequence: TGTGCCACCAGTGATCCAACAGGGGTCCAAGAGACCCAGTACTTC. The chain is built from TRBV24-1 and TRBJ2-5; TRBD1 aligns across 7 bases. Germline V gene lookup returns CDR1 KGHDR and CDR2 SFDVKD. V was pared by 3 bases and J by 1 base, with 4 bases of the junction left unmatched. The CDR3 extends over 15 amino acids.

This sequence joins TRBV20-1 and TRBJ2-7; perhaps TRBD2 as D (6 bases). From germline, CDR1 is DFQATT and CDR2 SNEGSKA (reference sequence). The CDR3 runs to 14 residues. V was pared by 6 bases and J by 4 bases, with 19 bases between. The CDR3 DNA reads TGCAGTGCCGAAGCCGGGAGCTGGGGTTACGAGCAGTACTTC. Residues: CSAEAGSWGYEQYF.

In this sample, this clonotype turned up a few times. This rearrangement joins TRBV20-1 to TRBJ2-7; 7 nucleotides match TRBD1. The CDR3 runs to 14 residues. From germline, CDR1 is DFQATT and CDR2 SNEGSKA (reference sequence). The junction had 7 bases not matched to a gene; V was cut back by 2 bases and J by 3 bases. The CDR3, as DNA: TGCAGTGCTAGAAAAACAGGGGCCCTCTACGAGCAGTACTTC. This sequence encodes CSARKTGALYEQYF.

The J gene is TRBJ2-7, the V gene TRBV20-1; 8 bases map to TRBD2. CDR1 and CDR2 from the germline V gene are DFQATT and SNEGSKA (reference sequence). V shed 4 bases, J shed 4 bases, and the junction held 9 bases outside the gene matches. The CDR3 has 14 residues. The CDR3 region is CSAIGREGIYEQYF. The CDR3 DNA reads as TGCAGTGCTATTGGACGGGAGGGGATTTACGAGCAGTACTTC.

This clonotype turned up a few times. No DNA is shown, since the ends of the CDR3 on it are uncertain; the CDR3 is the one TCRdb lists. The chain has TRBV5-5 and TRBJ2-6. The V gene's germline CDR1 is SGHKS and CDR2 YYEKEE (reference sequence). A total of 16 residues make up the CDR3, ends included. The CDR3 is CASSLAVASGANVLTF.

Ten or more counts support this clonotype. The J gene is TRBJ2-7, the V gene TRBV5-6; a weak D match, TRBD1 (6 bases). This CDR3 has 13 amino acids. With 1 base removed from V and 6 bases from J, the gap between germline ends came to 11 bases. The V gene's germline CDR1 is SGHDT and CDR2 YYEEEE. CDR3 protein: CASSLTGFFEQYF. The CDR3 region has the DNA TGTGCCAGCAGCTTGACAGGGTTTTTCGAGCAGTACTTC.

This sequence joins TRBV18 and TRBJ2-5; 9 nucleotides align to TRBD2. In germline, CDR1 is KGHSH, CDR2 LQKENI. The CDR3 has 15 residues. Trimming at V came to 6 bases and at J to 4 bases, leaving 9 bases not matched to a gene. In nucleotides, the CDR3 is TGTGCCAGCTCTACCATAGCGGGAGAACGAGAGACCCAGTACTTC. The encoded protein is CASSTIAGERETQYF.

This clonotype came up many times. This rearrangement joins TRBV29-1 to TRBJ1-4; 7 positions agree with TRBD1. J gave up 6 bases and V 5 bases, and 6 bases lay outside the gene matches. The V gene's germline CDR1 is SQVTM and CDR2 ANQGSEA. This CDR3 is 13 amino acids long. DNA of the CDR3: TGCAGCGTTCGACTTGACAGGGATGAAAAACTGTTTTTT. This translates into CSVRLDRDEKLFF.

The gene calls are TRBV4-1 and TRBJ2-5; 9 nucleotides align to TRBD2. The CDR3 sequence is 16 residues long. The germline gives CDR1 MGHRA, CDR2 YSYEKL. After removal of 4 bases from V and 5 bases from J, the junction contained 11 bases not matched to a gene. The CDR3 here is CASSLGAAGGKETQYF. CDR3 coding DNA: TGCGCCAGCAGCCTTGGGGCCGCGGGAGGGAAGGAGACCCAGTACTTC.

The chain employs TRBV5-1 and TRBJ2-1; D is uncertain. Looked up from germline, CDR1 is SGHRS and CDR2 is YFSETQ. There are 13 residues in the CDR3. The V gene lost 0 bases and the J gene lost 6 bases, with 7 bases spanning the gap. The chain's CDR3 is CASSLGWSNEQFF. The CDR3 coding sequence is TGCGCCAGCAGCTTGGGGTGGTCCAATGAGCAGTTCTTC.

In regard to this clonotype: One end of the junction varies from germline; a read error may be responsible. V and J are TRBV12-3 or TRBV12-4 and TRBJ1-1; tentatively, D is TRBD1 (6 bases). This CDR3 contains 13 residues. Here the CDR3 reads CASSLQGYTEAFF. CDR3 coding DNA: TGCGCCAGCAGTCTACAGGGCTACACTGAAGCTTTCTTT.

The rearrangement joins TRBV12-3 or TRBV12-4 to TRBJ1-2; TRBD1 matches 9 bases. The CDR3 is 13 residues long. Trimming cost V 6 bases and J 4 bases; bases outside gene matches: 3. Written as DNA, the CDR3 is TGTGCCAGCAGCGGGACAGGGAGCTATGGCTACACCTTC. Amino acids: CASSGTGSYGYTF.